This TCR beta chain was observed in a study of neurological immune-mediated disorders. Study results and limitations: No CDR3 amino acid sequences recurred among expanded clones across subjects, suggesting private repertoires in all groups.

From germline, CDR1 is DFQATT and CDR2 SNEGSKA (reference sequence). This CDR3 is 17 amino acids long. J gave up 8 bases and V 3 bases, and 13 bases lay outside the gene matches. This clonotype qualifies as medium-sized. Its target is not known. CD4+ or CD8+ T cells at a count of some 900,000 served as input for the sorted libraries. The cDNA was synthesized by means of template-switch 5'RACE, which was carried out with 10-nucleotide random UMIs. TCRdb redid the calling of the 5' RACE reads with MiXCR, one entry per CDR3 protein. The table records 39,000 or so distinct CDR3 sequences, roughly 4.8% of them present only once.

The sequenced sample was CD4+ T cells from blood. The source is a man younger than 30 in good health. The V call is TRBV20-1, the J call TRBJ2-3, with TRBD2 matching over 14 bases. Here the CDR3 DNA reads TGCAGTGCTAGGGCCGGGACTAGCGGGGGCCGCATCGGTACGCAGTATTTT. This translates into CSARAGTSGGRIGTQYF.